This T cell receptor beta chain derives from a study of T cell responses to AZD1222 COVID-19 vaccine. Measured with immunoSEQ multiplex PCR; TCRdb has only the in-frame clones, and not every one. The sample includes around 150,000 clones. V lost 5 bases and J lost 8, with 15 bases in between. Germline V gene data show CDR1 as KGHSH and CDR2 as LQKENI. CDR3 size: 14 residues. J is TRBJ1-4 and V is TRBV18, with a tentative D call TRBD1 (6 bases). The material sequenced was peripheral blood. This sequence originates from an adult in good health. The CDR3 bases are TGTGCCAGCTCAAATTATCAGGGGAAGGAAAAACTGTTTTTT. Amino acid sequence: CASSNYQGKEKLFF.